This TCR beta chain was captured by sequencing in a study of Tregs in tolerant kidney transplant recipients. General study results and limits: The most relevant donor-specific Treg TCRbeta repertoire apparently came from expansion with activated donor B cells.

TCRdb keeps only in-frame clones here, not all; method: immunoSEQ multiplex PCR. This table has 50,000 or so clones, 91% appearing once. Remarks on this clone: Its matching antigen is unknown.

The sample taken for sequencing was Tregs from blood. This TCR came from a human donor in good health.

The CDR3 coding sequence is TGCGCCAGCAGCCCACTAGCGGGAGTGGGTGAGCAGTACTTC. Translation: CASSPLAGVGEQYF. V is TRBV5-1 and J is TRBJ2-5; 11 nucleotides agree with TRBD2. With V trimmed by 4 bases and J by 11 bases, 10 bases remained unmatched. Germline V gene sequence: CDR1 SGHRS, CDR2 YFSETQ. There are 14 residues in the CDR3.